This TCR beta chain was observed in a study of lymphopenia after photon versus proton radiotherapy. Notes on the study in general: Post-nadir TCR diversity decline inversely tracked overall survival among those who died. Under photons, naive T cells and diversity fell while effector/memory populations rose.

As regards this clone: Its antigen is unidentified.

The CDR3 is 13 amino acids. The ends were cut back, 1 base at V and 4 bases at J, with 8 bases in the middle. Germline values: CDR1 MNHNS, CDR2 SASEGT. The repertoire was sequenced with immunoSEQ multiplex PCR; TCRdb's copy has only in-frame clones and lacks some. The table lists about 29,000 clones, over 80% of them singletons. Sequencing was performed on peripheral blood, taken from a patient treated with proton-based radiotherapy. The chain couples TRBV6-1 to TRBJ2-7; no clear D gene. The source of this sequence is a woman aged 55-75 years with cholangiocarcinoma. Some clones in this sample may be carry-over from other donors' samples. CDR3: CASSEVMTYEQYF. The CDR3 nucleotides are TGTGCCAGCAGTGAAGTTATGACGTACGAGCAGTACTTC.